This T cell receptor beta chain is drawn from a study of blood T cell repertoires in COVID-19. Study overall: Specimens from acute and convalescent COVID-19 originated in the United States, Italy and Spain. PBMCs, B-cell-depleted T cells, or T cells were the source of the cDNA or gDNA that made up the material.

As originally analysed: How many nucleated cells were present was estimated from reference gene primer amplification. The assay was immunoSEQ multiplex PCR, and TCRdb's table has in-frame clones only and misses some. V and J calls and clone size are those listed in that table; D and trimming were worked out from the DNA. The sample carries under 45,000 clones, about nine tenths recorded once. Germline CDR1 and CDR2: SGHTA and FQGTGA. The CDR3 length is 14 residues. V was clipped by 5 bases and J by 1 base; unmatched bases: 2. This clone appeared a few times. Sequenced sample: peripheral blood. The chain uses TRBV7-3 and TRBJ1-1, with 9 nucleotides matching TRBD1. The clonotype comes from an elderly woman in a cohort sampled during active or convalescent COVID-19. The CDR3 reads CASSLQGANTEAFF. CDR3 nucleotides: TGTGCCAGCAGCCTACAGGGGGCGAACACTGAAGCTTTCTTT.